The clone carrying this T cell receptor beta chain showed up just once. Per germline, CDR1 SNHLY and CDR2 FYNNEI. The CDR3 is 13 amino acids. Between the trimmed V and J ends, which lost 1 base and 5 bases, there was a span of 8 bases. The sample belongs to a study of blood T cell repertoires in COVID-19. Study-level background: Cohort 3 donors were reported recovered after two negative PCRs, clearance, or symptom resolution. Some COVID-19 samples were acute and others convalescent; all came from the United States, Italy and Spain.

Original analysis: Using reference gene primer amplification, nucleated cell counts were estimated. The protocol was immunoSEQ multiplex PCR, while the TCRdb copy is restricted to in-frame clones and leaves out a portion. Clonal size and the V and J genes are those of that table, whereas D and trimming came from the DNA. The top ten hold around 1.9% of the sample, which has about 400,000 clones, about 90% seen once. This TCR derives from a middle-aged man in a cohort exposed to, infected with or recovered from COVID-19 (not recorded which). Sequenced input: PBMCs or T cells enriched from blood (not recorded which). The rearrangement uses TRBV2 and TRBJ1-1; D remains unclear. CDR3 DNA sequence: TGTGCCAGCAGTGAAGGCCAAACAACTGAAGCTTTCTTT. Its protein is CASSEGQTTEAFF.